The 7 T cell receptor beta chains listed next were all sequenced from one sample in a study of T cells after yellow fever vaccination. MiXCR, applied by TCRdb to the 5' RACE reads, yields one record per CDR3 protein. The sample lists some 560,000 distinct CDR3 sequences, about a sixth occurring once. Sequencing used PBMCs, obtained about 5 days after the first yellow fever vaccination. The source is a man between 18 and 29 years old who received the YFV17D yellow fever vaccine.

This clonotype was detected only a few times. The V call is TRBV11-2, the J call TRBJ2-2; D may be TRBD1 (5 bases). The ends were cut back, 1 base at V and 7 bases at J, with 16 bases in the middle. Germline V gene data show CDR1 as SGHAT and CDR2 as FQNNGV. The CDR3 is 16 residues long. Here the CDR3 reads CASSLGSRTIDGELFF. CDR3 DNA sequence: TGTGCCAGCAGCTTAGGGAGTCGGACAATCGACGGGGAGCTGTTTTTT.

The rearrangement links TRBV6-2 or TRBV6-3 to TRBJ1-1; D might be TRBD1 (6 bases). Germline CDR1 reads MNHEY; CDR2 reads SVGEGT. V was cut by 6 bases and J by 5 bases, with 19 bases left in between. The CDR3 spans 15 residues. The CDR3 region has the DNA TGTGCCAGCAGCTCTGCAGGGGAAGGTAGGACTGAAGCTTTCTTT. As protein: CASSSAGEGRTEAFF.

Ten or more counts support this clonotype. V and J are TRBV5-1 and TRBJ2-3; no reliable D call. The CDR3 sequence is 15 residues long. Germline assignment: CDR1 SGHRS and CDR2 YFSETQ. The V end was cut by 1 base, the J end by 2 bases, with 11 bases between. DNA of the CDR3: TGCGCCAGCAGCTTGTGGAGTGGCCTCACAGATACGCAGTATTTT. This gives the protein CASSLWSGLTDTQYF. The full variable domain, its missing parts supplied by reference TRBV5-1 and TRBJ2-3, is KAGVTQTPRYLIKTRGQQVTLSCSPISGHRSVSWYQQTPGQGLQFLFEYFSETQRNKGNFPGRFSGRQFSNSRSEMNVSTLELGDSALYLCASSLWSGLTDTQYFGPGTRLTVL.

This clonotype was observed a few times. The chain employs TRBV20-1 and TRBJ2-3; 9 nucleotides match TRBD1. The J segment lost 4 bases and the V segment lost 6 bases, leaving 8 bases of the junction unmatched. Looked up from germline, CDR1 is DFQATT and CDR2 is SNEGSKA (reference sequence). The CDR3 consists of 14 residues. This CDR3 reads CSAEGQGNADTQYF. As DNA, the CDR3 is TGCAGTGCAGAGGGACAGGGTAACGCAGATACGCAGTATTTT.

The V gene is TRBV3-1, the J gene TRBJ1-1, with no clear D. The CDR3 length is 14 residues. Germline CDR1 LGHDT, CDR2 YNNKEL (reference sequence). Trimming cost V 6 bases and J 2 bases, with 13 bases left between them. The CDR3 region is CASSFRDVNTEAFF. Written as DNA, the CDR3 is TGTGCCAGCAGTTTCCGGGATGTAAACACTGAAGCTTTCTTT.

The sample holds a few counts of this clonotype. This sequence joins TRBV20-1 and TRBJ2-1; 15 bases fit TRBD2. Germline lookup yields CDR1 DFQATT and CDR2 SNEGSKA (reference sequence). The V gene end was trimmed by 3 bases and the J gene end by 1 base; junction bases not matched to a gene: 4. This CDR3 is built from 17 residues. The chain's CDR3 is CSARGTSGGLSYNEQFF. DNA for the CDR3: TGCAGTGCTAGGGGGACTAGCGGGGGGCTTTCCTACAATGAGCAGTTCTTC.

This clonotype was found many times. This sequence joins TRBV4-2 and TRBJ2-1; a weak D match, TRBD1 (5 bases). The V end lost 0 bases, the J end lost 4 bases, and 19 bases lay between the germline ends. The CDR3 length is 18 residues. Per germline, CDR1 LGHNA and CDR2 YNFKEQ. The CDR3 DNA is TGTGCCAGCAGCCAAGACTGGACACGCCCGCCTAAATACAATGAGCAGTTCTTC. It is translated as CASSQDWTRPPKYNEQFF.